The 25 T cell receptor beta chains below were found in one sample sequenced in a study of shared clonotypes between healthy human individuals (dated by TCRdb to 2018 to 2020). Receptors were amplified or captured by the immunoSEQ multiplex PCR assay. Imported from immuneACCESS, the table was reduced by TCRdb to in-frame sequences with V and J called. These copies leave out some clones; in studies compared against another copy, an unresolved V gene accounts for under half, and the cause of the remainder is not known. The sample includes around 700,000 clones, with about 91% observed a single time. Jointly, the top ten make up approximately 24% of the sample. CD8 naive samples were CD45RO-negative cells positively selected for CCR7, giving a CD45RA+CCR7+ population that excluded TemRA cells. The sequenced sample was naive CD8+ T cells sorted from blood. What the cell subset or site label conveys for this sample: CD45RA+CCR7+. Receptor source: a man aged 25-45 years in good health.

This sequence joins TRBV6-4 and TRBJ2-1; D remains ambiguous. Trimming left V 4 bases short and J 6 bases short, with 10 bases between. Germline V gene lookup returns CDR1 MRHNA and CDR2 SNTAGT. This CDR3 spans 13 amino acids. The CDR3 DNA reads as TGTGCCAGCAGTGTAGGTCCATCCAATGAGCAGTTCTTC. Residues: CASSVGPSNEQFF.

V gene TRBV7-9 combines with J gene TRBJ2-1, with 9 bases matching TRBD1. V was clipped by 4 bases and J by 5 bases; unmatched bases: 9. The CDR3 consists of 16 residues. Germline values: CDR1 SEHNR, CDR2 FQNEAQ (reference sequence). CDR3 bases: TGTGCCAGCAGCTGGACAACAGGGGGCATCGACAATGAGCAGTTCTTC. Its translation: CASSWTTGGIDNEQFF.

This clone was detected once. This chain uses TRBV29-1 with TRBJ2-7; D possibly uses TRBD1 or TRBD2 (6 bases each). The V end was cut by 1 base, the J end by 4 bases, with 14 bases between. CDR1 is SQVTM and CDR2 is ANQGSEA in the germline V gene. The CDR3 totals 14 residues. CDR3 in amino acids: CSVEGRGEDYEQYF. CDR3 nucleotide sequence: TGCAGCGTTGAAGGGAGGGGGGAGGATTACGAGCAGTACTTC.

This sequence joins TRBV27 and TRBJ2-3; no firm D call. Looked up from germline, CDR1 is MNHEY and CDR2 is SMNVEV (reference sequence). The CDR3 has 12 residues. The V end was cut by 2 bases, the J end by 4 bases, with 4 bases between. The CDR3, as DNA: TGTGCCAGCAGTTTAAACCCAGATACGCAGTATTTT. This gives the protein CASSLNPDTQYF.

This chain uses TRBV29-1 with TRBJ2-7; D unclear. This CDR3 is built from 14 residues. V gave up 7 bases and J gave up 2 bases, with 18 bases separating them. CDR1 is SQVTM and CDR2 is ANQGSEA in the germline V gene. CDR3 DNA: TGCAGCGCTCTCTTAGCCGGGTTGCCCTACGAGCAGTACTTC. Its protein product is CSALLAGLPYEQYF.

In the case of this clone: Other DNA sequences from this sample encode an identical CDR3 as well. The chain couples TRBV27 to TRBJ2-5; D is perhaps TRBD2 (5 bases). The CDR3 sequence is 14 residues long. V lost 1 base and J lost 3, with 9 bases in between. Germline CDR1 and CDR2: MNHEY and SMNVEV (reference sequence). CDR3: CASSLLGSEETQYF. In DNA, the CDR3 is TGTGCCAGCAGTTTATTAGGGAGTGAAGAGACCCAGTACTTC.

The count of this clone is one. The chain links TRBV5-1 to TRBJ1-2, with D hard to call. CDR1 SGHRS and CDR2 YFSETQ come from the germline V gene. The CDR3 loop spans 14 amino acids. Trimming left V 0 bases short and J 5 bases short, with 11 bases between. CDR3 bases: TGCGCCAGCAGCTTGGCCGGGCAGGAATATGGCTACACCTTC. It codes for CASSLAGQEYGYTF. The full variable domain, with the rest looked up from reference TRBV5-1 and TRBJ1-2, is KAGVTQTPRYLIKTRGQQVTLSCSPISGHRSVSWYQQTPGQGLQFLFEYFSETQRNKGNFPGRFSGRQFSNSRSEMNVSTLELGDSALYLCASSLAGQEYGYTFGSGTRLTVV.

This clone occurred once. The gene calls are TRBV7-6 and TRBJ2-7; D is unresolved. Germline-derived CDR1 and CDR2 are SGHVS and FNYEAQ. This CDR3 spans 14 amino acids. Trimming shortened V by 5 bases and J by 1 base, and 12 bases separated the two germline ends. Here the CDR3 DNA reads TGTGCCAGCAGCGCCCACATAGGGTCCTACGAGCAGTACTTC. Protein: CASSAHIGSYEQYF.

The chain has TRBV27 and TRBJ2-7; 11 nucleotides align to TRBD1. The J segment lost 7 bases and the V segment lost 5 bases, leaving 7 bases of the junction unmatched. The CDR3 runs 14 residues. The germline V gene has CDR1 MNHEY and CDR2 SMNVEV (reference sequence). Here the CDR3 reads CASSPGTGGREQYF. The CDR3 DNA follows: TGTGCCAGCAGTCCAGGGACAGGGGGGAGGGAGCAGTACTTC.

V and J are TRBV7-6 and TRBJ2-2; a weak D match, TRBD2 (5 bases). Looked up from germline, CDR1 is SGHVS and CDR2 is FNYEAQ. Between the trimmed V and J ends, which lost 2 bases and 4 bases, there was a span of 8 bases. The CDR3 runs to 14 residues. The CDR3 loop reads CASSLSGGTGELFF. The CDR3 bases are TGTGCCAGCAGCTTAAGTGGAGGCACCGGGGAGCTGTTTTTT.

V usage is TRBV11-2 and J usage is TRBJ2-3; 10 bases agree with TRBD2. The V gene's germline CDR1 is SGHAT and CDR2 FQNNGV. This CDR3 has 17 residues. Losses at the gene ends were 1 base for V and 6 bases for J; bases not matched to a gene: 10. The CDR3 bases are TGTGCCAGCAGCTTAGGGGCGTTAGCGGGAGGATTGGATACGCAGTATTTT. It encodes CASSLGALAGGLDTQYF.

The chain combines TRBV4-1 with TRBJ1-5; no definite D call. The CDR3 sequence is 14 residues long. Germline V gives CDR1 MGHRA, CDR2 YSYEKL. Trimming removed 6 bases at V and 4 bases at J, with 13 bases between. CDR3 region: CASRSVRGNQPQHF. As DNA, the CDR3 is TGCGCCAGCAGATCGGTCCGAGGGAATCAGCCCCAGCATTTT.

This clone was counted a single time. Different DNA sequences within this sample yield the same CDR3. V and J are TRBV27 and TRBJ2-1, with D tentatively TRBD2 (6 bases). The CDR3 is 14 amino acids. CDR1 and CDR2 from the germline V gene are MNHEY and SMNVEV (reference sequence). V was shortened by 3 bases and J by 0 bases, with 6 bases between the two germline ends. The CDR3 here is CASSLGGSYNEQFF. CDR3 in DNA: TGTGCCAGCAGTTTGGGGGGCTCCTACAATGAGCAGTTCTTC.

This sequence joins TRBV15 and TRBJ2-1; 11 positions match TRBD1. The CDR3 consists of 17 residues. From germline, CDR1 is LNHNV and CDR2 YYDKDF (reference sequence). The V segment lost 3 bases and the J segment 1 base; nucleotides outside the gene matches: 5. CDR3 loop: CATSRDRGQESYNEQFF. The CDR3 DNA follows: TGTGCCACCAGCAGGGACAGGGGGCAGGAATCCTACAATGAGCAGTTCTTC.

The chain joins TRBV4-1 to TRBJ1-1, with a tentative D call TRBD1 (5 bases). The length of the CDR3 is 18 residues. V dropped 4 bases and J dropped 3 bases, with 24 bases sitting between them. Germline V gene lookup returns CDR1 MGHRA and CDR2 YSYEKL. This CDR3 reads CASSPQGSGVAVYTEAFF. In DNA form, the CDR3 reads TGCGCCAGCAGCCCCCAGGGAAGCGGGGTAGCGGTTTACACTGAAGCTTTCTTT.

This sequence joins TRBV18 and TRBJ2-7, with 9 bases aligning to TRBD2. CDR3 length equals 14 residues. CDR1 KGHSH and CDR2 LQKENI come from the germline V gene. Losses at the gene ends were 6 bases for V and 6 bases for J; bases not matched to a gene: 9. As DNA, the CDR3 is TGTGCCAGCTCCCCCGGGAGCGGGAGGTTCGAGCAGTACTTC. The encoded protein is CASSPGSGRFEQYF.

CDR3 bases: TGTGCCAGCAGCTTAGCGCTAAGGCTAGCGGGAGTTAATGAGCAGTTCTTC. Encoded protein: CASSLALRLAGVNEQFF. The chain couples TRBV7-9 to TRBJ2-1; 10 bases line up with TRBD2. There are 17 residues in the CDR3. V was pared by 0 bases and J by 7 bases, with 9 bases of the junction left unmatched. Germline CDR1 SEHNR, CDR2 FQNEAQ (reference sequence).

V usage is TRBV29-1 and J usage is TRBJ1-2; D gene uncertain. The ends were cut back, 0 bases at V and 4 bases at J, with 9 bases in the middle. Germline V gene data show CDR1 as SQVTM and CDR2 as ANQGSEA. The CDR3 is 13 amino acids. CDR3 loop: CSVEEQKPYGYTF. Here the CDR3 DNA reads TGCAGCGTTGAAGAACAGAAACCCTATGGCTACACCTTC.

The chain joins TRBV5-4 to TRBJ1-1, with TRBD1 matching 9 bases. The V and J ends lost 5 bases and 3 bases, in that order; junction bases with no gene match: 8. The CDR3 runs to 15 residues. The V gene's germline CDR1 is SGHNT and CDR2 YYREEE (reference sequence). The CDR3 is CASRSGDRGDTEAFF. The CDR3 nucleotides read TGTGCCAGCAGGTCGGGCGACAGGGGGGACACTGAAGCTTTCTTT.

The chain links TRBV6-6 to TRBJ2-1; 8 bases match TRBD1. This CDR3 comprises 15 residues. Unmatched junction bases numbered 3, after V lost 0 bases and J lost 5 bases. Germline CDR1 reads MNHNY; CDR2 reads SVGAGI (reference sequence). The CDR3 sequence is CASSYSDRADNEQFF. CDR3 DNA: TGTGCCAGCAGTTACTCGGACAGGGCCGACAATGAGCAGTTCTTC.

V usage is TRBV7-9 and J usage is TRBJ2-1, with no clear D. V was shortened by 4 bases and J by 13 bases, with 14 bases between the two germline ends. CDR3 size: 12 residues. Germline CDR1 is SEHNR and CDR2 is FQNEAQ (reference sequence). In nucleotides, the CDR3 is TGTGCCAGCAGCTCTGACTCTTTGGGACAGTTCTTC. This translates into CASSSDSLGQFF.

This sequence joins TRBV6-6 and TRBJ1-5; 7 bases fit TRBD1. The junction had 20 bases not matched to a gene; V was cut back by 10 bases and J by 8 bases. This CDR3 comprises 16 residues. CDR1 and CDR2 (germline): MNHNY, SVGAGI (reference sequence). CDR3 DNA sequence: TGTGCCACCACCCCCGGGACAGCCTACATCACTGAGCCCCAGCATTTT. Protein product: CATTPGTAYITEPQHF.

V gene TRBV5-4 combines with J gene TRBJ1-2; D call uncertain. This CDR3 has 12 residues. Per the germline V gene, CDR1 is SGHNT and CDR2 is YYREEE (reference sequence). V was clipped by 4 bases and J by 2 bases, with 6 bases between them. This chain's CDR3 is CASSEANYGYTF. The DNA of the CDR3 is TGTGCCAGCAGCGAGGCGAACTATGGCTACACCTTC.

The rearrangement links TRBV6-4 to TRBJ2-3; 10 nucleotides match TRBD2. The CDR3 extends over 16 amino acids. The V segment lost 0 bases and the J segment 0 bases; nucleotides outside the gene matches: 0. CDR1 is MRHNA, CDR2 SNTAGT, per germline. The CDR3 nucleotides read TGTGCCAGCAGTGACTCGACTAGCGGGAGCACAGATACGCAGTATTTT. Translated: CASSDSTSGSTDTQYF.

This chain uses TRBV18 with TRBJ2-5; D is perhaps TRBD2 (5 bases). Trimming pared 0 bases from V and 3 bases from J, leaving 14 bases between. Per the germline V gene, CDR1 is KGHSH and CDR2 is LQKENI. The CDR3 has 16 amino acids. The CDR3 sequence: CASSPPRGSYEETQYF. CDR3 DNA: TGTGCCAGCTCACCACCGAGAGGGTCTTACGAAGAGACCCAGTACTTC.